These 26 T cell receptor beta chains originate from one sample sequenced in a study of CD8+CD57+ T cells in acquired aplastic anemia. The use of genomic DNA as template underpinned the TCR beta VDJ and CDR3 profiling. TCRdb passed the reads through MiXCR, listing each CDR3 protein once. Of about 400,000 distinct CDR3 sequences listed, 65% to 80% were seen once; the top ten hold 4%. Sequences were obtained from sorted CD4+, CD8+, or CD8+CD57+ T cells (not recorded which) from PBMCs. These receptors were taken from a human donor in good health, serving as a control.

J is TRBJ1-6 and V is TRBV5-1; TRBD1 is a possible D gene (6 bases). CDR1 is SGHRS and CDR2 is YFSETQ in the germline V gene. Trimming took off 4 bases at V and 8 bases at J, with 16 bases between the two ends. CDR3 length equals 15 residues. The CDR3 loop is CASSITGFTYSPLHF. The CDR3 DNA follows: TGCGCCAGCAGCATCACAGGGTTTACCTATTCACCCCTCCACTTT.

This clonotype has only a few counts. Germline is not matched at one junction end, which may reflect a read error. The chain combines TRBV7-9 with TRBJ1-2; D gene unclear. Germline CDR1 is SEHNR and CDR2 is FQNEAQ (reference sequence). The CDR3 totals 15 residues. The CDR3 loop reads CASSLDGNTDYGYTF. The CDR3, as DNA: TGTGCCAGCAGCTTAGACGGGAACACTGACTACGGCTACACCTTC. The full variable domain, in which reference TRBV7-9 and TRBJ1-2 provide the parts outside the CDR3, is DTGVSQNPRHKITKRGQNVTFRCDPISEHNRLYWYRQTLGQGPEFLTYFQNEAQLEKSRLLSDRFSAERPKGSFSTLEIQRTEQGDSAMYLCASSLDGNTDYGYTFGSGTRLTVV.

Notes on this clonotype: At one of its ends the junction is not consistent with the germline gene, which may arise from a read error. The V and J genes are TRBV7-9 and TRBJ2-3; unclear D gene. The CDR3 runs 16 residues. Germline CDR1 and CDR2: SEHNR and FQNEAQ (reference sequence). CDR3: CASSLGPPRSTDKQYF. DNA for the CDR3: TGTGCCAGCAGCTTAGGCCCTCCGAGGAGCACAGATAAGCAGTATTTT.

This clonotype was counted ten times or more. This CDR3 reads CASSLGEYTYEQYF. As DNA, the CDR3 is TGTGCCAGCAGCTTGGGGGAGTATACCTACGAGCAGTACTTC. The V gene is TRBV5-5, the J gene TRBJ2-7; D may be TRBD2 (5 bases). This CDR3 spans 14 amino acids. The ends were cut back, 0 bases at V and 2 bases at J, with 9 bases in the middle. Germline-derived CDR1 and CDR2 are SGHKS and YYEKEE (reference sequence).

Concerning this clonotype itself: Because it lacks the conserved phenylalanine or tryptophan at the end, this CDR3 is likely a read error. Because the CDR3's place on the DNA is in doubt, the DNA is left out and the CDR3 is given as listed by TCRdb. The rearrangement joins TRBV7-9 to TRBJ2-1. Per the germline V gene, CDR1 is SEHNR and CDR2 is FQNEAQ (reference sequence). The CDR3 is 13 residues long, ends included. The CDR3: CASSLNRMATPSV.

This clonotype was seen ten or more times. The CDR3 coding sequence is TGTGCCAGCAGCCAAGACCTCACTTATCAGCCCCAGCATTTT. This translates into CASSQDLTYQPQHF. The chain couples TRBV3-1 to TRBJ1-5; D not certain. V lost 0 bases, J lost 5 bases, and 8 bases lay in between. CDR1 and CDR2 from the germline V gene are LGHDT and YNNKEL (reference sequence). CDR3 size: 14 residues.

A note on this clonotype: A clone one base away is much larger, so this may be a read error. The chain has TRBV3-1 and TRBJ1-1; D is ambiguous. The CDR3 is 14 amino acids. Germline CDR1 and CDR2: LGHDT and YNNKEL (reference sequence). The CDR3 DNA reads TGTGCCAGCAGCCAAGGTTTGGTGAACACTGGAGCTTTCTTT. It specifies CASSQGLVNTGAFF.

At least ten counts were recorded for this clonotype. CDR3 sequence: CASSLEISGNTIYF. CDR3 DNA sequence: TGTGCCAGCAGCCTCGAGATCTCTGGAAACACCATATATTTT. This rearrangement joins TRBV7-9 to TRBJ1-3; D unresolved. This CDR3 is built from 14 residues. Germline V gene sequence: CDR1 SEHNR, CDR2 FQNEAQ (reference sequence). Trimming cost V 5 bases and J 0 bases, with 8 bases left between them. Full variable domain (remainder filled in from reference TRBV7-9 and TRBJ1-3): DTGVSQNPRHKITKRGQNVTFRCDPISEHNRLYWYRQTLGQGPEFLTYFQNEAQLEKSRLLSDRFSAERPKGSFSTLEIQRTEQGDSAMYLCASSLEISGNTIYFGEGSWLTVV.

Concerning this clonotype: In this CDR3 the conserved last residue, phenylalanine or tryptophan, is missing, so a read error is likely. It is unclear where the CDR3 begins or ends on the DNA, so no DNA is shown, and the CDR3 is as TCRdb lists it. The chain has TRBV19 and TRBJ1-2; the DNA was not compared with TRBD1, the D call given in the table. The CDR3 adds up to 14 amino acids, both ends counted. CDR1 is LNHDA and CDR2 is SQIVND in the germline V gene (reference sequence). CDR3 region: CASSIHRTKQFYGP.

The chain recombines TRBV20-1 with TRBJ2-7; D unclear. Germline V gene lookup returns CDR1 DFQATT and CDR2 SNEGSKA (reference sequence). V was clipped by 3 bases and J by 5 bases, with 17 bases between them. The CDR3 is made up of 14 amino acids. In DNA, the CDR3 is TGCAGTGCTAGGAGTGGGAATGAAAAACACGAGCAGTACTTC. Its protein product is CSARSGNEKHEQYF.

Comment on this clonotype: This may stem from a read error, because a much larger clone lies one nucleotide away. Because it lacks the conserved phenylalanine or tryptophan at the end, this CDR3 is likely a read error. The V gene is TRBV7-3, the J gene TRBJ2-7; TRBD1 might be the D (5 bases). The CDR3 extends over 15 amino acids. V was shortened by 0 bases and J by 0 bases, with 9 bases between the two germline ends. Germline CDR1 and CDR2: SGHTA and FQGTGA. The CDR3, as DNA: TGTGCCAGCAGCTTAACGGACACCAGCTCCTACGAGCAGTACTCC. It yields the protein CASSLTDTSSYEQYS.

The V call is TRBV7-2, the J call TRBJ2-7; 16 bases are shared with TRBD2. Trimming at V came to 2 bases and at J to 7 bases, leaving 8 bases not matched to a gene. The CDR3 extends over 17 amino acids. CDR1 is SGHTA and CDR2 is FQGNSA in the germline V gene. CDR3 DNA: TGTGCCAGCAGCTTACCCGGGACTAGCGGGGGGGCCTTAGAGCAGTACTTC. It is translated as CASSLPGTSGGALEQYF.

The gene calls are TRBV7-9 and TRBJ1-1; weak D call: TRBD1 (5 bases). The CDR3 covers 14 residues. Germline loops: CDR1 SEHNR, CDR2 FQNEAQ (reference sequence). V was clipped by 3 bases and J by 4 bases, with 12 bases between them. The CDR3 sequence is CASSFGRAGTEAFF. The CDR3 DNA reads TGTGCCAGCAGCTTTGGCAGGGCGGGCACTGAAGCTTTCTTT.

This rearrangement joins TRBV7-9 to TRBJ2-7; D is perhaps TRBD1 or TRBD2 (5 bases each). V gave up 1 base and J gave up 13 bases, with 23 bases separating them. Germline V gives CDR1 SEHNR, CDR2 FQNEAQ (reference sequence). There are 15 residues in the CDR3. The CDR3 protein is CASSLGRAEAQYFYF. DNA for the CDR3: TGTGCCAGCAGCTTAGGCAGGGCGGAGGCCCAGTACTTCTACTTC. Combining the CDR3 with reference TRBV7-9 and TRBJ2-7 gives the whole variable domain DTGVSQNPRHKITKRGQNVTFRCDPISEHNRLYWYRQTLGQGPEFLTYFQNEAQLEKSRLLSDRFSAERPKGSFSTLEIQRTEQGDSAMYLCASSLGRAEAQYFYFGPGTRLTVT.

This sequence joins TRBV25-1 and TRBJ2-7; weak D call: TRBD1 (5 bases). V lost 7 bases to trimming and J lost 2 bases, with 12 bases between them. The CDR3 length is 13 residues. The V gene's germline CDR1 is MGHDK and CDR2 SYGVNS. CDR3: CASKGKGTYEQYF. For the CDR3, the DNA is TGTGCCAGCAAGGGGAAGGGGACCTACGAGCAGTACTTC.

CDR3 residues: CAGKSGTGVNQPQHF. CDR3 DNA sequence: TGTGCCGGCAAATCCGGGACAGGGGTCAATCAGCCCCAGCATTTT. The chain combines TRBV6-2 or TRBV6-3 with TRBJ1-5; 10 nucleotides agree with TRBD1. CDR1 is MNHEY and CDR2 is SVGEGT in the germline V gene. Unmatched junction bases numbered 10, after V lost 11 bases and J lost 3 bases. The CDR3 runs to 15 residues.

In its sample, this clonotype was seen many times. V usage is TRBV9 and J usage is TRBJ2-7, with 9 nucleotides matching TRBD1. From germline, CDR1 is SGDLS and CDR2 YYNGEE. The CDR3 spans 14 residues. Trimming removed 0 bases from V and 5 bases from J; junction bases left unmatched: 3. The CDR3 sequence: CASSVGTGVDEQYF. CDR3 DNA: TGTGCCAGCAGCGTAGGGACAGGGGTAGACGAGCAGTACTTC. The full variable domain, its missing parts supplied by reference TRBV9 and TRBJ2-7, is DSGVTQTPKHLITATGQRVTLRCSPRSGDLSVYWYQQSLDQGLQFLIQYYNGEERAKGNILERFSAQQFPDLHSELNLSSLELGDSALYFCASSVGTGVDEQYFGPGTRLTVT.

Turning to this clonotype: At one end, the junction sequence differs from germline, possibly due to a read error. The chain has TRBV15 and TRBJ1-6, with D perhaps TRBD1 (5 bases). Germline CDR1 and CDR2: LNHNV and YYDKDF (reference sequence). CDR3 length: 15 amino acids. The CDR3 protein is CASSPHPGGKSPLHF. CDR3 coding DNA: TGCGCCAGCAGTCCCCATCCGGGGGGGAAATCCCCCCTCCACTTT.

Of note for this clonotype: Sequence at one end of the junction differs from germline and may be a read error. V usage is TRBV10-1 and J usage is TRBJ2-7, with D unresolved. CDR3 size: 14 residues. Germline V gene sequence: CDR1 WNHNN, CDR2 SYGVQD (reference sequence). CDR3 sequence: CASSDDLSSYAQYF. The CDR3, as DNA: TGTGCCAGCAGTGACGATCTAAGCTCCTACGCGCAGTACTTC.

As regards this clonotype: A much larger clone sits a single nucleotide away, making a read error possible. The chain recombines TRBV20-1 with TRBJ2-2; no clear D gene. Germline loops: CDR1 DFQATT, CDR2 SNEGSKA (reference sequence). The V gene lost 5 bases and the J gene lost 9 bases, with 10 bases spanning the gap. This CDR3 comprises 11 residues. The CDR3 sequence: CSAWSTRELFF. The CDR3 DNA reads TGCAGTGCTTGGTCGACCAGGGAGCTGTTTTTT.

This clonotype has a count of ten or more. The rearrangement uses TRBV12-3 or TRBV12-4 and TRBJ1-3; D is unclear. The CDR3 loop spans 13 amino acids. The V end was cut by 9 bases, the J end by 4 bases, with 13 bases between. The CDR3 protein is CASQELRGNTIYF. CDR3 DNA: TGTGCCAGTCAGGAGTTAAGGGGAAACACCATATATTTT.

In this sample, this clonotype turned up a few times. The chain is built from TRBV6-5 and TRBJ2-4; weak D call: TRBD2 (6 bases). The CDR3 loop spans 19 amino acids. The germline V and J ends were trimmed by 11 bases and 0 bases, with 29 bases remaining between them. Looked up from germline, CDR1 is MNHEY and CDR2 is SVGAGI. This chain's CDR3 is CAVLVGRRLMEGAKNIQYF. The CDR3 nucleotides read TGTGCCGTCCTGGTAGGACGGCGGCTCATGGAGGGAGCCAAAAACATTCAGTACTTC.

Comments on this clonotype: The junction departs from germline at one end; a sequencing error may be responsible. The chain couples TRBV7-8 to TRBJ2-7, with 7 bases that match TRBD2. Germline CDR1 reads SGHVS; CDR2 reads FQNEAQ. This CDR3 has 14 amino acids. CDR3 sequence (DNA): TGTGCCAGCAGCCTAGCGGTAGGCCCCTACACGCAGTACTTC. This codes for CASSLAVGPYTQYF.

This clonotype showed up many times. This chain links TRBV9 with TRBJ2-1; TRBD2 matches 10 bases. The germline gives CDR1 SGDLS, CDR2 YYNGEE. The CDR3 sequence is 17 residues long. V shed 3 bases, J shed 2 bases, and the junction held 8 bases outside the gene matches. The CDR3 loop reads CASSEGVAGGPYNEQFF. The CDR3 nucleotides read TGTGCCAGCAGCGAAGGGGTAGCGGGGGGTCCCTACAATGAGCAGTTCTTC.

The chain joins TRBV20-1 to TRBJ2-3; D not resolved. Per the germline V gene, CDR1 is DFQATT and CDR2 is SNEGSKA (reference sequence). CDR3 length: 14 residues. V lost 5 bases and J 6 bases, leaving 18 bases between the germline ends. The CDR3 coding sequence is TGCAGTGCTGGCCCGAATGAAAAACTGGATACGCAGTATTTT. Its protein is CSAGPNEKLDTQYF.

This clonotype was observed once. Mismatch with germline at one junction end may stem from a read error. This sequence joins TRBV7-3 and TRBJ2-5; TRBD1 matches at 7 bases. The CDR3 runs to 13 residues. CDR1 is SGHTA, CDR2 FQGTGA, per germline. The CDR3 region is CASAPGTEETQDF. The CDR3 bases are TGTGCTAGCGCCCCAGGGACAGAAGAGACCCAGGACTTC.